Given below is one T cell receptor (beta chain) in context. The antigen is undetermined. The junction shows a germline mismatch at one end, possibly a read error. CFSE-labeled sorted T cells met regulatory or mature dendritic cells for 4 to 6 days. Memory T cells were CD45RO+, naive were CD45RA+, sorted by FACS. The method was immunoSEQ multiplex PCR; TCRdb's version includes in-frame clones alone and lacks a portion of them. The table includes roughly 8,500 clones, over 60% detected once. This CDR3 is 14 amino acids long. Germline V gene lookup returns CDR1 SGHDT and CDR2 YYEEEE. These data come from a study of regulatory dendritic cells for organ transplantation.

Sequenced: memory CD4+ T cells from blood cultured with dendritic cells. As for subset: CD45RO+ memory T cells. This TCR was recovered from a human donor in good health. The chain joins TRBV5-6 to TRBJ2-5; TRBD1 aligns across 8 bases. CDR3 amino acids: CASSDRYKDRACDF. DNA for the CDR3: TGTGCCAGCAGCGATCGTTACAAGGACAGGGCATGCGACTTC. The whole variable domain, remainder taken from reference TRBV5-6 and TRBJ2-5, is DAGVTQSPTHLIKTRGQQVTLRCSPKSGHDTVSWYQQALGQGPQFIFQYYEEEERQRGNFPDRFSGHQFPNYSSELNVNALLLGDSALYLCASSDRYKDRACDFGPGTRLLVL.